This is a list of T cell receptor beta chains from one sample in a study of blood T cell repertoires in COVID-19. Sequenced by immunoSEQ multiplex PCR; TCRdb stores in-frame clones only, minus some. The sample includes fewer than 110,000 clones, around 92% of them seen just once. The sample consisted of peripheral blood. These receptors all come from a woman aged 55-69 years with acute or convalescent COVID-19. Each CDR3 is given with its conserved first and last residue. The D gene is left open where the match is weak. Rows may omit the clone size; those that give it use once, few, many or a size class.

d_call	v_call	clone_size	j_call	cdr3_nt	cdr3_aa
NA	TRBV11-3	NA	TRBJ1-1	TGTGCCAGCAGGCGGGTGGACGGTGAAGCTTTCTTT	CASRRVDGEAFF
NA	TRBV6-6	few	TRBJ1-1	TGTGCCAGCAGTTACGGACAAAGGGGAAACACTGAAGCTTTCTTT	CASSYGQRGNTEAFF
TRBD1	TRBV2	NA	TRBJ1-4	TGTGCCAGCCAAGCAGGGGGCGCATCTAATGAAAAACTGTTTTTT	CASQAGGASNEKLFF
TRBD1	TRBV7-2	NA	TRBJ1-3	TGTGCCAGCAGCTTAGAAAGGGGGCATGCTGGAAACACCATATATTTT	CASSLERGHAGNTIYF
TRBD2	TRBV19	NA	TRBJ2-5	TGTGCCAGTAGTATAATGGCTAGCGGACAAGAGACCCAGTACTTC	CASSIMASGQETQYF
TRBD2	TRBV7-6	NA	TRBJ2-3	TGTGCCAGCAGCCCTAGCGGGACCACAGATACGCAGTATTTT	CASSPSGTTDTQYF
TRBD2	TRBV7-8	few	TRBJ2-3	TGTGCCAGCAGCTTGAACGGGAGGAAATCAGATACGCAGTATTTT	CASSLNGRKSDTQYF
NA	TRBV9	NA	TRBJ2-3	TGTGCCAGCAGCGCCTCGCGAGCAGATACGCAGTATTTT	CASSASRADTQYF
NA	TRBV2	NA	TRBJ2-1	TGTGCCAGCACCCGGGATTCCCTCTACAATGAGCAGTTCTTC	CASTRDSLYNEQFF
NA	TRBV30	NA	TRBJ1-2	TGTGCCTGGAGTGTCGTCGCTAACTATGGCTACACCTTC	CAWSVVANYGYTF
TRBD1	TRBV5-1	NA	TRBJ1-4	TGCGCCAGCAGCTTGATCGGGACAGGCCTCGGGGCTTCCGAAAAACTGTTTTTT	CASSLIGTGLGASEKLFF
NA	TRBV6-5	NA	TRBJ1-1	TGTGCCAGCAGTCTCCGGGGGGAGGTCACTGAAGCTTTCTTT	CASSLRGEVTEAFF
NA	TRBV19	NA	TRBJ1-1	TGTGCCAGTAGTGCTCCCAACAGGGCTCGGGCTTTCTTT	CASSAPNRARAFF
NA	TRBV28	NA	TRBJ2-7	TGTGCCAGCAGCCTTAGCGGAACTAAAACCTACGAGCAGTACTTC	CASSLSGTKTYEQYF
TRBD2	TRBV4-1	NA	TRBJ2-1	TGCGCCAGCAGCCATTACCGACCGGGACTAGCGGGAGGTCCGACGAGGAATGAGCAGTTCTTC	CASSHYRPGLAGGPTRNEQFF
NA	TRBV30	NA	TRBJ1-4	TGTGCCTGGAGTGCAAGGCGGGGTGAAAAACTGTTTTTT	CAWSARRGEKLFF
TRBD1	TRBV19	NA	TRBJ1-3	TGTGCCAGTAGTACCACAGGGGGCTCTGGAAACACCATATATTTT	CASSTTGGSGNTIYF
NA	TRBV5-8	NA	TRBJ1-2	TGTGCCAGCAGCTTGAGGCGGAACTATGGCTACACCTTC	CASSLRRNYGYTF
NA	TRBV5-1	once	TRBJ1-1	TGCGCCAGCAGCTCTGGCAGTTCGGAGGCTGAAGCTTTCTTT	CASSSGSSEAEAFF
TRBD2	TRBV19	NA	TRBJ2-1	TGTGCCAGTAGTTATTCAAGTCTAGCGGGAGTGAGGAATGAGCAGTTCTTC	CASSYSSLAGVRNEQFF
TRBD2	TRBV28	few	TRBJ2-3	TGTGCCAGCAGTTTGACCCTAGCGGGAGAAGGGCAGTATTTT	CASSLTLAGEGQYF
TRBD2	TRBV5-1	few	TRBJ2-2	TGCGCCAGCAGCTTGAGCCTTTGGACTAGCGCGAACACCGGGGAGCTGTTTTTT	CASSLSLWTSANTGELFF
NA	TRBV12-3/TRBV12-4	once	TRBJ1-4	TGTGCCAGCAGTTTAGGGGCCCACGAAAAACTGTTTTTT	CASSLGAHEKLFF
TRBD2	TRBV7-8	NA	TRBJ2-7	TGTGCCAGCACCCTCTTGGGCGCGGGAGAGTACGAGCAGTACTTC	CASTLLGAGEYEQYF
TRBD1	TRBV19	NA	TRBJ1-2	TGTGCCAGTGGTCCCCGGACAGGGGGCGCAGTGGACTATGGCTACACCTTC	CASGPRTGGAVDYGYTF
TRBD2	TRBV5-6	NA	TRBJ2-1	TGTGCCAGCAGACCGGGACTAGCGGGGAATGAGCAGTTCTTC	CASRPGLAGNEQFF
TRBD2	TRBV27	NA	TRBJ2-5	TGTGCCAGCAGCCAGGGACTAGCGGGAGACGGAGAGACCCAGTACTTC	CASSQGLAGDGETQYF
TRBD1	TRBV19	NA	TRBJ1-4	TGTGCCAGTAGTCCACGGACAGGGGGAAGGAACGAAAAACTGTTTTTT	CASSPRTGGRNEKLFF
TRBD2	TRBV9	NA	TRBJ2-5	TGTGCCAGCAGCGTAGGCGTTAGCGGGTTGACCCAAGAGACCCAGTACTTC	CASSVGVSGLTQETQYF